A selection of T cell receptor beta chains follows, all from one sample in a study of blood T cell repertoires in COVID-19. Profiling relied on immunoSEQ multiplex PCR, and the TCRdb table lists in-frame clones only, not all of them. The sample holds approximately 140,000 clones, 88% seen once. The sample comprised PBMCs or T cells enriched from blood (not recorded which). These receptors were collected from a young woman with acute COVID-19. Both conserved end residues are trimmed from each CDR3. The D gene is left open where the match is weak. Expanded clones get a size class; other rows say once, few or many, or leave the size out.

j_gene,abundance,v_gene,d_gene,CDR3aa
TRBJ1-2,once,TRBV6-5,NA,ASSRGGLNGYT
TRBJ1-2,NA,TRBV5-1,TRBD1,ASSLDSTGAYGYT
TRBJ2-5,once,TRBV30,TRBD1,AWSVSGTGGYQETQY
TRBJ2-1,NA,TRBV20-1,TRBD2,SASETSGDYNEQF
TRBJ2-3,NA,TRBV6-5,TRBD2,ASSYSSSGSTDTQY
TRBJ2-7,few,TRBV5-1,TRBD1,ASSLDGQGSYEQY
TRBJ2-2,NA,TRBV11-3,TRBD2,ASSASGANTGELF
TRBJ1-1,NA,TRBV6-5,NA,ASSTSRNTEAF
TRBJ2-5,NA,TRBV30,NA,ASENPSVMKETQY
TRBJ1-5,NA,TRBV19,NA,ASRVLDQPQH
TRBJ1-4,NA,TRBV7-2,TRBD1,ASSSQTGPNEKLF
TRBJ2-2,NA,TRBV6-1,NA,ASSEYPGLNTGELF
TRBJ2-7,few,TRBV3-1/TRBV3-2,TRBD1,ASSRQGTYEQY
TRBJ1-1,NA,TRBV4-1,NA,ASSQDSRVTAF
TRBJ1-1,NA,TRBV9,NA,ASSVDGGAEAF
TRBJ2-3,NA,TRBV24-1,NA,ATSDPGDTQY
TRBJ2-5,NA,TRBV5-4,NA,ASSRQGGVQETQY